This T cell receptor beta chain was captured by sequencing in a study of blood T cells in healthy people across ages (dated by TCRdb to between 2014 and 2017). General notes on the study: In model experiments, template switching captured roughly one uniquely barcoded TCR beta cDNA molecule for every two T cells. Using deep sequencing normalized with unique cDNA molecular identifiers, the study measured how TCR beta repertoire diversity changes with age. The donors were divided into four age groups: young (average approximately 15 years), middle-aged (roughly 42), aged (approximately 62) and long-lived (82). For two donors (one aged 18 to 30 and one aged 80 or older), the study analyzed two additional independent replicas of 1 million unique cDNA reads from the same blood draw.

This clonotype has ten or more counts. It has no known antigen specificity. Base qualities are not provided; no much larger clone lies one nucleotide away. Trimming removed 4 bases from V and 2 bases from J, leaving 12 bases between the germline ends. CDR1 and CDR2, per the germline V gene, are SGHVS and FNYEAQ. The CDR3 sequence holds 16 residues, the cysteine and phenylalanine included. This entry keeps only the CDR3 DNA: 48 bases, framed from base 1. General conclusions and limits of the study: The percentage of naive T cells measured by flow cytometry correlated strongly with observed TCR beta diversity. Bulk unsorted PBMC profiling prevented conclusive comparison of naive and antigen-experienced compartments. The CMV infection status of donors was not known, potentially confounding age-related changes in expanded clonotypes. Compared with the aged group, the long-lived group had more naive CD4+ T cells, fewer expanded clones and increased TCR diversity, a pattern suggesting age selection. As age increased, observed TCR beta diversity per million T cells dropped in a roughly linear way, and a significant reduction was already evident by age about 40. Estimates of total diversity based on one million sequenced T cells were considered lower bounds and underestimates.

Donors were 30 to 45 systemically healthy Caucasian individuals from Russia aged 6 to 90 years. Each donor gave ten milliliters of peripheral blood, drawn into EDTA-treated Vacutainer tubes. Ficoll-Paque density-gradient centrifugation was used to isolate PBMCs, with at least 6.5 million per sample. Trizol reagent was used to extract total RNA from the PBMCs, yielding at least 6 micrograms per sample. The percentages of naive CD45RAhigh/CD27high T cells were determined by flow cytometry on a PBMC aliquot from every donor. Receptors were amplified or captured by 5' RACE. Data came from an Illumina HiSeq 2500. The second PCR ran for about 6 to 11 cycles and used a J-beta primer mix along with a sample-barcoded 5' primer. Each TCR beta cDNA molecule received a unique molecular identifier from a template-switch 5' adaptor carrying 12 random nucleotides. At least 2.5 million CDR3-containing paired-end reads were obtained from each sample. First-strand cDNA was synthesized from all RNA with the Mint cDNA synthesis kit, primed by a TRBC-specific oligonucleotide. All cDNA was treated with uracil-DNA glycosylase and then went through a first 18-cycle PCR with the universal primers M1SS and BC2_uni_R. The original methods were these. Each sample was normalized by randomly selecting 1 million high-quality reads, each carrying a distinct molecular identifier. Reads sharing molecular identifiers were discarded rather than binned into consensus sequences. MiTCR, run with a Q25 quality threshold and the strictest error-elimination algorithm, handled CDR3 identification, clonotype clustering and error correction. A nonparametric unseen species model with Euler transformation was used to estimate lower-bound total TCR beta diversity. TCRdb itself trimmed the public reads at Q25 with fastp, ran MiXCR and retained productive beta chains. Rows matching on CDR3 protein sequence are summarized as one entry with the most common DNA and genes. The V and J calls were determined by TCRdb, not by the authors. Present in this sample are about 930,000 distinct CDR3 sequences, almost 30% of which were seen just once. Roughly 10% of the sample is held by the ten biggest clonotypes.

These data were also reused for a study on T cells of mothers and their children. Per that second paper: The donors were nine systemically healthy Caucasian individuals, made up of three mothers and their six children. cDNA synthesis used all of the extracted RNA, with approximately 1.4 ug of RNA in each 15 ul reaction. In the second PCR, the M1S primer added sample barcodes and 2-4 random nucleotides. Each mother yielded over 8.5 million TCR beta CDR3 reads and each child roughly 3 million reads. TCR recombination output is similarly shaped by thymic selection in related and unrelated pairs, with a minor effect exerted by inherited differences. Normalized repertoire overlap in related mother-child pairs was always slightly higher than in unrelated mother-child pairs, but the difference was never significant. No persistent microchimeric T cell clones were detected, at a sensitivity of roughly 99 clones per million clonotypes. The study used deep NGS to compare TCR beta repertoires of mothers and children, seeking features distinguishing related mother-child pairs from unrelated individuals. On average, the children were around 11 +/- 4 years old, while the mothers were approximately 41 +/- 4 years old. After adapters were ligated using NEBNext reagents, the libraries underwent 100+100 nt paired-end sequencing on an Illumina HiSeq 2000. To prevent cross-contamination, the mother and child libraries were prepared one month apart and sequenced in separate runs. For each donor, somewhere between 500,000 and 2,000,000 distinct TCR beta clonotypes were identified. Naive TCR beta clonotypes were estimated from low-frequency clonotypes matched to each donor's FACS-determined naive share, without sorting.

Sequencing used blood. This clonotype originated in a woman aged 40 to 49 in good health. The receptor chain draws on TRBV7-6 and TRBJ2-6, with the D gene too uncertain to name. The nucleotide sequence reads TGTGCCAGCAGCTCCAACCCGGTTACTGGGGCCAACGTCCTGACTTTC. Its translation is CASSSNPVTGANVLTF.